This is a list of T cell receptor beta chains from one sample in a study of T cells in localized non-small cell lung cancer. Measured with immunoSEQ multiplex PCR; TCRdb has only the in-frame clones, and not every one. The repertoire holds 4,100 or so clones, 25% to 35% seen once, with roughly 4.5% in the top ten. The sequenced sample was lung tumor tissue, obtained before any cancer treatment. Receptors were obtained from a man between 35 and 75 years old with stage III squamous cell lung carcinoma. CDR3s include the opening cysteine and the closing phenylalanine or tryptophan. The order of the fields is D gene, V gene, CDR3 length, J gene, clone size, CDR3 DNA, CDR3 protein. A D gene is named only where the DNA matches it firmly. Clone sizes are given selectively: once, few, many, or a class where the clone is expanded.

-	TRBV9	13	TRBJ2-1	few	TGTGCCAGCAGCGCCGGAGACGATAATGAGCAGTTCTTC	CASSAGDDNEQFF
TRBD2	TRBV6-8	15	TRBJ2-3	-	TGTGCCAGCAGCCCGGGGGGGTTTAGCACAGATACGCAGTATTTT	CASSPGGFSTDTQYF
-	TRBV19	15	TRBJ2-3	once	TGTGCCAGTAGTATGCCAGGGGTTTGGACAGATACGCAGTATTTT	CASSMPGVWTDTQYF
TRBD2	TRBV11-3	16	TRBJ2-5	-	TGTGCCAGCAGCTTAAGGTGGACGGGGGGGCCTGAGACCCAGTACTTC	CASSLRWTGGPETQYF
TRBD1	TRBV14	13	TRBJ1-2	-	TGTGCCAGCAGCCAAACCAGGGGGAAAGGCTACACCTTC	CASSQTRGKGYTF
-	TRBV25-1	15	TRBJ1-3	-	TGTGCCAGCAGTGTCGACAGACTACCTGGAAACACCATATATTTT	CASSVDRLPGNTIYF
-	TRBV11-3	14	TRBJ1-1	-	TGTGCCAGCAGCTTAGTTCAGAGGAACACTGAAGCTTTCTTT	CASSLVQRNTEAFF
-	TRBV30	11	TRBJ1-1	-	TGTGCCTGGAATTTGAACACTGAAGCTTTCTTT	CAWNLNTEAFF
-	TRBV12-5	14	TRBJ1-2	few	TGTGCCAGCATATTTGGGTCCTCGCGACTCGGCTACACCTTC	CASIFGSSRLGYTF
TRBD2	TRBV9	15	TRBJ2-7	-	TGTGCCAGCAGCCCCGAGACTAGCGGGGCCTACGAGCAGTACTTC	CASSPETSGAYEQYF
TRBD1	TRBV9	18	TRBJ2-6	medium-sized	TGTGCCAGCAGCGCCGACCCCAGGACAGGTGCCGGGGCCAACGTCCTGACTTTC	CASSADPRTGAGANVLTF
TRBD1	TRBV11-3	14	TRBJ1-1	few	TGTGCCAGCAGCTACTTACAGGGGTTCACTGAAGCTTTCTTT	CASSYLQGFTEAFF
TRBD2	TRBV19	18	TRBJ2-3	-	TGTGCCAGTAGTCACCACAATCTAGCGGGGGGCAGCACAGATACGCAGTATTTT	CASSHHNLAGGSTDTQYF
-	TRBV14	12	TRBJ2-5	-	TGTGCCAGCAGCAAATTAATGGAGACCCAGTACTTC	CASSKLMETQYF
-	TRBV19	15	TRBJ2-3	-	TGTGCCAGTAGTACGGGGGCGCGGGGCACAGATACGCAGTATTTT	CASSTGARGTDTQYF
-	TRBV6-8	14	TRBJ1-2	-	TGTGCCAGCAGACCCGGGGCAGCACACTATGGCTACACCTTC	CASRPGAAHYGYTF
TRBD1	TRBV10-3	12	TRBJ2-5	medium-sized	TGTGCCAGCGGACAGGGCGGAGAGACCCAGTACTTC	CASGQGGETQYF
-	TRBV19	17	TRBJ2-6	-	TGTGCCAGTAGTATAAACGAGGGGCGCTCTGGGGCCAACGTCCTGACTTTC	CASSINEGRSGANVLTF
-	TRBV29-1	12	TRBJ1-2	-	TGCAGCGTAGAGACAGCTAACTATGGCTACACCTTC	CSVETANYGYTF
TRBD1	TRBV6-8	12	TRBJ2-5	few	TGTGCCGGCAGACAGGGCCAAGAGACCCAGTACTTC	CAGRQGQETQYF
TRBD1	TRBV11-3	18	TRBJ1-2	few	TGTGCCAGCAGCTTAGGTCCATCAGGGGGTGCCTCGAACTATGGCTACACCTTC	CASSLGPSGGASNYGYTF
-	TRBV11-3	14	TRBJ1-4	-	TGTGCCAGCAGCCGCGGGGCCCAAGAGGAAAGTCTGTTTTTT	CASSRGAQEESLFF
TRBD1	TRBV2	15	TRBJ1-2	-	TGTGCCAGCAGCGCCACGGACAGGGGACCGAGAGGCTACACCTTC	CASSATDRGPRGYTF
TRBD1	TRBV14	16	TRBJ1-2	-	TGTGCCAGCAGCGAACTTGGACAGGTGGTGGGTTATGGCTACACCTTC	CASSELGQVVGYGYTF
-	TRBV6-8	12	TRBJ2-3	few	TGTGCCAGCAAGCGCAGCACAGATACGCAGTATTTT	CASKRSTDTQYF
TRBD1	TRBV25-1	15	TRBJ2-2	once	TGTGCCAGCAGTGAATCCGGACAGGACACCGGGGAGCTGTTTTTT	CASSESGQDTGELFF
TRBD1	TRBV19	15	TRBJ1-2	-	TGTGCCAGTAGTATAGATCTAAGCAGGGGGTTTGGCTACACCTTC	CASSIDLSRGFGYTF
TRBD1	TRBV29-1	13	TRBJ1-2	-	TGCAGCGTGGCCGGGACAGTTAACTATGGCTACACCTTC	CSVAGTVNYGYTF